The next 14 T cell receptor beta chains were all read from a single sample in a study of OX40 agonist ivuxolimab in advanced cancers. Data came from immunoSEQ multiplex PCR; TCRdb stores just in-frame clones and leaves some out. In the table there are approximately 75,000 clones, about nine tenths of which are singletons. Sequences were derived from CD4+ or CD8+ T cells sorted from blood, sampled in a trial of the OX40 agonist ivuxolimab. The receptors derive from an adult with an advanced solid tumor such as melanoma, head and neck, liver or kidney cancer.

The rearrangement links TRBV19 to TRBJ2-5; the match to TRBD1 covers 10 bases. Losses at the gene ends were 3 bases for V and 5 bases for J; bases not matched to a gene: 9. The germline V gene has CDR1 LNHDA and CDR2 SQIVND (reference sequence). The length of the CDR3 is 16 residues. This chain's CDR3 is CASSIAGTGVSETQYF. The CDR3 coding sequence is TGTGCCAGTAGTATCGCCGGGACAGGGGTTTCTGAGACCCAGTACTTC.

CDR3: CASSQGSRGIGFWASTDTQYF. The CDR3 DNA reads as TGCGCCAGCAGCCAAGGATCGCGAGGAATCGGTTTTTGGGCTAGCACAGATACGCAGTATTTT. The chain carries TRBV4-1 and TRBJ2-3; D is ambiguous. The germline gives CDR1 MGHRA, CDR2 YSYEKL. This CDR3 is built from 21 residues. V shed 1 base and J shed 0 bases, with 26 bases lying between them.

The V gene is TRBV29-1, the J gene TRBJ2-5; tentatively, D is TRBD1 (6 bases). The end of the DNA fits TRBJ2-7 better, so the J call may be wrong. Germline lookup yields CDR1 SQVTM and CDR2 ANQGSEA. The CDR3 extends over 12 amino acids. CDR3 sequence reads: CSAGTKDYEQYF. CDR3 in DNA: TGCAGCGCCGGGACAAAGGACTACGAGCAGTACTTC.

The chain carries TRBV19 and TRBJ1-5; 9 bases agree with TRBD1. Germline lookup yields CDR1 LNHDA and CDR2 SQIVND (reference sequence). Unmatched junction bases numbered 9, after V lost 4 bases and J lost 5 bases. The CDR3 loop spans 16 amino acids. The DNA for the CDR3 is TGTGCCAGTAGTACCACGGACAGGGGAAACTATCAGCCCCAGCATTTT. Residues: CASSTTDRGNYQPQHF.

This clone was detected a few times. The chain couples TRBV5-6 to TRBJ1-5; D possibly corresponds to TRBD1 (5 bases). The CDR3 contains 14 residues. V lost 0 bases, J lost 5 bases, and 9 bases lay in between. Germline CDR1 and CDR2: SGHDT and YYEEEE. CDR3 region: CASSLGQGDQPQHF. The CDR3 nucleotides read TGTGCCAGCAGCTTGGGGCAGGGTGATCAGCCCCAGCATTTT.

The chain employs TRBV4-3 and TRBJ1-1, with D unresolved. From germline, CDR1 is LGHNA and CDR2 YSLEER. The CDR3 length is 15 residues. V was pared by 0 bases and J by 0 bases, with 8 bases between. The CDR3 region is CASSQEGRVNTEAFF. CDR3 bases: TGCGCCAGCAGCCAAGAAGGGAGGGTGAACACTGAAGCTTTCTTT.

The chain has TRBV19 and TRBJ1-4, with 11 bases fitting TRBD1. This CDR3 is built from 15 residues. CDR1 is LNHDA and CDR2 is SQIVND in the germline V gene (reference sequence). The ends lost 6 bases at V and 6 bases at J; junction bases unmatched: 6. CDR3 loop: CASRGTGGFYEKLFF. CDR3 bases: TGTGCCAGTAGGGGGACAGGGGGGTTTTATGAAAAACTGTTTTTT. The variable domain in full, completed from reference TRBV19 and TRBJ1-4, reads DGGITQSPKYLFRKEGQNVTLSCEQNLNHDAMYWYRQDPGQGLRLIYYSQIVNDFQKGDIAEGYSVSREKKESFPLTVTSAQKNPTAFYLCASRGTGGFYEKLFFGSGTQLSVL.

V usage is TRBV5-1 and J usage is TRBJ2-2, with 8 bases aligning to TRBD1. Germline V gene sequence: CDR1 SGHRS, CDR2 YFSETQ. This CDR3 comprises 14 residues. The ends lost 2 bases at V and 6 bases at J; junction bases unmatched: 3. CDR3 nucleotides: TGCGCCAGCAGCTTAATGACAGGGGCCGGGGAGCTGTTTTTT. Protein: CASSLMTGAGELFF.

This clone was detected only once. The chain carries TRBV14 and TRBJ2-2, with TRBD1 as a possible D gene (5 bases). Germline V gene lookup returns CDR1 SGHDN and CDR2 FVKESK. V gave up 3 bases and J gave up 7 bases, with 15 bases separating them. CDR3 length: 15 residues. CDR3 DNA: TGTGCCAGCAGCCAGTGGCAGGGAATCGTCGGGGAGCTGTTTTTT. Translating gives CASSQWQGIVGELFF.

This clone turned up a few times. V is TRBV7-9 and J is TRBJ1-2; the D is unclear. V lost 1 base to trimming and J lost 5 bases, with 8 bases between them. This CDR3 contains 13 residues. The germline V gene encodes CDR1 SEHNR and CDR2 FQNEAQ (reference sequence). Here the CDR3 DNA reads TGTGCCAGCAGCTTAGTCGGGGATTATGGCTACACCTTC. Translation: CASSLVGDYGYTF.

The rearrangement uses TRBV10-1 and TRBJ1-1; 9 positions agree with TRBD1. The CDR3 spans 14 residues. The V gene's germline CDR1 is WNHNN and CDR2 SYGVQD (reference sequence). J gave up 4 bases and V 4 bases, and 4 bases lay outside the gene matches. CDR3 amino acids: CASSVGQGSTEAFF. The CDR3 bases are TGCGCCAGCAGTGTTGGACAGGGGAGCACTGAAGCTTTCTTT.

Only one count was recorded for this clone. The chain combines TRBV7-2 with TRBJ1-5; 8 positions agree with TRBD1. Germline CDR1 SGHTA, CDR2 FQGNSA. The CDR3 has 15 residues. Losses at the gene ends were 5 bases for V and 3 bases for J; bases not matched to a gene: 6. The CDR3 DNA follows: TGTGCCAGCAGCCAGCAGACAGGGGTCAATCAGCCCCAGCATTTT. Protein sequence: CASSQQTGVNQPQHF.

The CDR3 nucleotides are TGCGCCAGCAGCTTCCATACGAGCAACACTGAAGCTTTCTTT. Translating gives CASSFHTSNTEAFF. J is TRBJ1-1 and V is TRBV5-1; D gene ambiguous. This CDR3 has 14 amino acids. Germline lookup yields CDR1 SGHRS and CDR2 YFSETQ. Trimming took 2 bases from V and 2 from J, leaving 10 bases between them. The full variable domain, with the rest looked up from reference TRBV5-1 and TRBJ1-1, is KAGVTQTPRYLIKTRGQQVTLSCSPISGHRSVSWYQQTPGQGLQFLFEYFSETQRNKGNFPGRFSGRQFSNSRSEMNVSTLELGDSALYLCASSFHTSNTEAFFGQGTRLTVV.

The gene calls are TRBV29-1 and TRBJ2-5; possibly TRBD2 for D (7 bases). V was trimmed by 7 bases and J by 5 bases, leaving 14 bases between them. The CDR3 runs 12 residues. Germline CDR1 SQVTM, CDR2 ANQGSEA. CDR3 nucleotides: TGCAGCGCCTTACAGGGAGGGGAGACCCAGTACTTC. Translation gives CSALQGGETQYF.